The clone carrying this TCR beta chain came up many times. The sample is drawn from a study of Graves' ophthalmopathy and Graves' hyperthyroidism. Amplification of TCR beta CDR3 regions used RNA transcripts. Amplification began with first-round RT-PCR using HTBI primers, then second-round multiplex PCR was performed. TCRdb redid the calling of the multiplex PCR reads with MiXCR, one entry per CDR3 protein. The table has around 1,000,000 distinct CDR3 sequences, about 35% seen once. Germline lookup yields CDR1 SSHAT and CDR2 FNYEAQ (reference sequence). V lost 4 bases to trimming and J lost 3 bases, with 12 bases between them. The CDR3 spans 14 residues. The diagnostic workup employed clinical symptoms, serum thyroxine, TRAb, thyroid ultrasound and orbital computed tomography.

The sequence was obtained from an adult man with Graves' hyperthyroidism. The specimen sequenced was peripheral blood or thyroid tissue (not recorded which). The rearrangement uses TRBV7-7 and TRBJ2-5; tentatively, D is TRBD1 (6 bases). CDR3 in amino acids: CASSSTRTEETQYF. CDR3 in DNA: TGTGCCAGCAGCTCAACACGGACAGAAGAGACCCAGTACTTC.